The 20 T cell receptor beta chains presented below share a single source sample, sequenced in a study of cytomegalovirus exposure and HLA in healthy donors. The PCR employed 60 Vbeta primers together with 13 Jbeta primers. TCRdb's table, derived via immunoSEQ multiplex PCR, lists solely in-frame clones and lacks some. The sample has 140,000 to 150,000 clones, approximately 70% seen once. Sample: PBMCs. These receptors came from a woman aged 55-70 years in good health and CMV-seropositive.

The chain recombines TRBV5-1 with TRBJ2-7; 7 bases are shared with TRBD1. This CDR3 region has 14 residues. The V gene's germline CDR1 is SGHRS and CDR2 YFSETQ. With V trimmed by 8 bases and J by 0 bases, 8 bases remained unmatched. For the CDR3, the DNA is TGCGCCAGTCAGGACAGGTCGAGCTCCTACGAGCAGTACTTC. It translates to CASQDRSSSYEQYF.

The CDR3 region has the DNA TGTGCCAGCAGCGGGAGGACAGGGGTGGAGGAAAAACTGTTTTTT. It specifies CASSGRTGVEEKLFF. The rearrangement joins TRBV5-6 to TRBJ1-4; 9 bases agree with TRBD1. Germline CDR1 and CDR2: SGHDT and YYEEEE. This CDR3 has 15 amino acids. V was pared by 4 bases and J by 8 bases, with 9 bases of the junction left unmatched.

V and J are TRBV5-1 and TRBJ1-2, with D tentatively TRBD1 (5 bases). The V gene's germline CDR1 is SGHRS and CDR2 YFSETQ. Trimming cost V 4 bases and J 5 bases, with 15 bases left between them. The CDR3 length is 14 residues. This CDR3 reads CASSPWTSNYGYTF. CDR3 in DNA: TGCGCCAGCAGCCCCTGGACAAGCAATTATGGCTACACCTTC.

The chain couples TRBV9 to TRBJ2-2; D is unclear. From germline, CDR1 is SGDLS and CDR2 YYNGEE. CDR3 length: 14 amino acids. V was cut by 4 bases and J by 5 bases, with 12 bases left in between. In DNA, the CDR3 is TGTGCCAGCAGCCCTGCTCGTCGGACCGGGGAGCTGTTTTTT. Amino acids: CASSPARRTGELFF. The entire variable domain, with the rest obtained from reference TRBV9 and TRBJ2-2, is as follows: DSGVTQTPKHLITATGQRVTLRCSPRSGDLSVYWYQQSLDQGLQFLIQYYNGEERAKGNILERFSAQQFPDLHSELNLSSLELGDSALYFCASSPARRTGELFFGEGSRLTVL.

The gene calls are TRBV29-1 and TRBJ2-2; 7 bases match TRBD2. Looked up from germline, CDR1 is SQVTM and CDR2 is ANQGSEA. The CDR3 is made up of 14 amino acids. Trimming cost V 7 bases and J 1 base; bases outside gene matches: 6. The CDR3 here is CSGQRDQNTGELFF. CDR3 bases: TGCAGCGGGCAGCGGGACCAGAACACCGGGGAGCTGTTTTTT.

The chain is built from TRBV28 and TRBJ2-3; a possible D gene is TRBD1 (5 bases). Germline CDR1 reads MDHEN; CDR2 reads SYDVKM. Trimming stripped 6 bases from V and 0 bases from J, with 10 bases between. The CDR3 runs to 14 residues. The CDR3 DNA follows: TGTGCCAGCAGACCAGGGTCCAGCACAGATACGCAGTATTTT. Residues: CASRPGSSTDTQYF.

This chain joins TRBV6-4 and TRBJ1-5; possible D gene TRBD1, 5 bases. The CDR3 has 15 residues. Per the germline V gene, CDR1 is MRHNA and CDR2 is SNTAGT. Trimming took 2 bases from V and 4 from J, leaving 12 bases between them. DNA of the CDR3: TGTGCCAGCAGTGACCCCGATAAGGGGAATCAGCCCCAGCATTTT. Encoded protein: CASSDPDKGNQPQHF.

The chain has TRBV7-9 and TRBJ2-5, with 7 bases that match TRBD2. The J call may be incorrect, as the DNA end agrees better with TRBJ2-7. This CDR3 spans 16 amino acids. Germline CDR1 SEHNR, CDR2 FQNEAQ (reference sequence). This chain's CDR3 is CASSPRGAGAFSEQYF. CDR3 DNA: TGTGCCAGCAGCCCCCGGGGCGCGGGAGCCTTCAGCGAGCAGTACTTC.

The J gene is TRBJ2-2, the V gene TRBV29-1; the match to TRBD1 covers 7 bases. CDR3 length equals 14 residues. V shed 5 bases and J 2 bases; nucleotides not matched to a gene: 5. CDR1 and CDR2 from the germline V gene are SQVTM and ANQGSEA. The CDR3 coding sequence is TGCAGCGTTCTGAGGGACAGAAACACCGGGGAGCTGTTTTTT. Protein: CSVLRDRNTGELFF.

CDR3 loop: CASSPGARSGYTF. In DNA, the CDR3 is TGTGCCAGCAGCCCAGGGGCCCGAAGTGGCTACACCTTC. V is TRBV7-9 and J is TRBJ1-2, with D maybe TRBD1 (6 bases). Germline V lookup: CDR1 SEHNR, CDR2 FQNEAQ (reference sequence). The CDR3 length is 13 residues. Trimming removed 5 bases at V and 7 bases at J, with 14 bases between.

The chain is built from TRBV6-6 and TRBJ1-1, with a weak D call TRBD1 (5 bases). The CDR3 is 14 residues long. CDR1 MNHNY and CDR2 SVGAGI come from the germline V gene (reference sequence). V lost 7 bases to trimming and J lost 4 bases, with 16 bases between them. CDR3 sequence reads: CASTRVIARTEAFF. The CDR3 DNA sequence: TGTGCCAGCACCAGGGTCATCGCTCGCACTGAAGCTTTCTTT.

The V call is TRBV28, the J call TRBJ2-3; the D gene is possibly TRBD2 (5 bases). The CDR3 contains 14 residues. Germline CDR1 is MDHEN and CDR2 is SYDVKM. The V end was cut by 2 bases, the J end by 1 base, with 7 bases between. The DNA for the CDR3 is TGTGCCAGCAGTTTAAGCGGCCGCACAGATACGCAGTATTTT. Its translation: CASSLSGRTDTQYF.

As for this clone: Other DNA sequences in this sample translate to the same CDR3. J is TRBJ1-1 and V is TRBV7-8; D is unresolved. The length of the CDR3 is 14 residues. Looked up from germline, CDR1 is SGHVS and CDR2 is FQNEAQ. V was clipped by 1 base and J by 1 base, with 7 bases between them. CDR3 bases: TGTGCCAGCAGCTTAGAAGCCGGGAACACTGAAGCTTTCTTT. The encoded protein is CASSLEAGNTEAFF.

The V and J genes are TRBV9 and TRBJ1-4; D is uncertain. The V end was cut by 0 bases, the J end by 5 bases, with 5 bases between. The CDR3 contains 13 residues. Per the germline V gene, CDR1 is SGDLS and CDR2 is YYNGEE. The CDR3 coding sequence is TGTGCCAGCAGCGTAGACTCAAATGAAAAACTGTTTTTT. Amino acid sequence: CASSVDSNEKLFF.

The chain couples TRBV5-3 to TRBJ2-1; perhaps TRBD2 as D (5 bases). TRBV5-3 qualifies as an ORF whose function is uncertain. The length of the CDR3 is 16 residues. The V end lost 4 bases, the J end lost 4 bases, and 18 bases lay between the germline ends. DNA of the CDR3: TGTGCCAGAAGCCATCACCCCCAGCGGCAGTACAATGAGCAGTTCTTC. This sequence encodes CARSHHPQRQYNEQFF.

This chain connects TRBV18 to TRBJ1-1; D gene ambiguous. Germline CDR1 is KGHSH and CDR2 is LQKENI. V was shortened by 6 bases and J by 5 bases, with 7 bases between the two germline ends. The CDR3 covers 11 residues. CDR3: CASSTGTEAFF. The CDR3 DNA sequence: TGTGCCAGCTCCACGGGAACTGAAGCTTTCTTT.

The gene calls are TRBV15 and TRBJ2-7; TRBD2 is a possible D gene (5 bases). The germline gives CDR1 LNHNV, CDR2 YYDKDF (reference sequence). Trimming removed 0 bases from V and 9 bases from J, with 18 bases in between. The CDR3 extends over 15 amino acids. CDR3 nucleotides: TGTGCCACCAGCAGAGATCTCGTGGCCCCAAGCGGGCAGTACTTC. Its protein product is CATSRDLVAPSGQYF.

The rearrangement links TRBV7-9 to TRBJ1-2; D is undetermined. This CDR3 contains 16 residues. Germline loops: CDR1 SEHNR, CDR2 FQNEAQ (reference sequence). V lost 0 bases to trimming and J lost 4 bases, with 15 bases between them. CDR3 amino acids: CASSLATASDLYGYTF. As DNA, the CDR3 is TGTGCCAGCAGCTTAGCAACAGCCTCAGACCTCTATGGCTACACCTTC.

This sequence joins TRBV11-2 and TRBJ1-1, with TRBD1 identical over 8 bases. The CDR3 covers 15 residues. Per the germline V gene, CDR1 is SGHAT and CDR2 is FQNNGV. J lost 1 base, V lost 5 bases, and 6 bases had no gene match. This CDR3 reads CASSPGQGGNTEAFF. The CDR3 bases are TGTGCCAGCAGCCCTGGACAGGGCGGGAACACTGAAGCTTTCTTT.

This clone showed up just a few times. The V and J genes are TRBV10-2 and TRBJ2-6, with TRBD1 matching 8 bases. There are 15 residues in the CDR3. V lost 8 bases, J lost 4 bases, and 7 bases stayed unmatched. Germline CDR1 WSHSY, CDR2 SAAADI. The CDR3 reads CASGGQGGGANVLTF. The DNA of the CDR3 is TGCGCCAGCGGCGGACAGGGTGGGGGGGCCAACGTCCTGACTTTC.